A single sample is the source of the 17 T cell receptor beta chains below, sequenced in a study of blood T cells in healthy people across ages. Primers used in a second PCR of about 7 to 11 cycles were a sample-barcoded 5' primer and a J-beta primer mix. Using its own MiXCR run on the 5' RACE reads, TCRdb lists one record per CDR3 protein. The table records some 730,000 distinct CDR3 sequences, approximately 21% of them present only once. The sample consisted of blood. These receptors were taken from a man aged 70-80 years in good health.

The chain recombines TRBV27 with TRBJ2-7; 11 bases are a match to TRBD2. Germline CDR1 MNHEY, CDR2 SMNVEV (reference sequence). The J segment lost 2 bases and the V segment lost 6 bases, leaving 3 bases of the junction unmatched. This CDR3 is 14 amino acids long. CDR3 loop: CASRLAGGTYEQYF. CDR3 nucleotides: TGTGCCAGCAGGCTAGCGGGGGGTACCTACGAGCAGTACTTC.

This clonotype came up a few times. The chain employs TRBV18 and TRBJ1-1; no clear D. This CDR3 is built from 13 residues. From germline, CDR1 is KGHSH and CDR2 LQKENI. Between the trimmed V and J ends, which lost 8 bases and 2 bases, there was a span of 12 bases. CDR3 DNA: TGTGCCAGCAAAAAGGGAGTAAACACTGAAGCTTTCTTT. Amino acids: CASKKGVNTEAFF.

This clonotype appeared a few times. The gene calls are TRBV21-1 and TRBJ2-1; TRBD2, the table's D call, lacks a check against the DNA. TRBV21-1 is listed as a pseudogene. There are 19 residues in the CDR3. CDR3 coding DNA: TGTGCCAGCAGCAAAGCCGGGAGGATTAGCGGGAGCCCCTACAATGAGCAGTTCTTC. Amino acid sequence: CASSKAGRISGSPYNEQFF.

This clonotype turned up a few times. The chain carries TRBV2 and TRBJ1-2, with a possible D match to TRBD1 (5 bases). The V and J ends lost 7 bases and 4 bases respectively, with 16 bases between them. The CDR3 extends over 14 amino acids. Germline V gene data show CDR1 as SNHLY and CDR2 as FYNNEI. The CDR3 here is CASNMIGAGYGYTF. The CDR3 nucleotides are TGTGCCAGCAATATGATCGGGGCTGGCTATGGCTACACCTTC. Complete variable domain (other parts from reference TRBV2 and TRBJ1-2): EPEVTQTPSHQVTQMGQEVILRCVPISNHLYFYWYRQILGQKVEFLVSFYNNEISEKSEIFDDQFSVERPDGSNFTLKIRSTKLEDSAMYFCASNMIGAGYGYTFGSGTRLTVV.

The CDR3 DNA reads TGCGCCAGCAGCTACCTAGAGCAGTACTTC. As protein: CASSYLEQYF. The genes are TRBV5-1 and TRBJ2-5; D is ambiguous. Germline V gives CDR1 SGHRS, CDR2 YFSETQ. The V gene lost 3 bases and the J gene lost 11 bases, with 8 bases spanning the gap. The CDR3 has 10 residues.

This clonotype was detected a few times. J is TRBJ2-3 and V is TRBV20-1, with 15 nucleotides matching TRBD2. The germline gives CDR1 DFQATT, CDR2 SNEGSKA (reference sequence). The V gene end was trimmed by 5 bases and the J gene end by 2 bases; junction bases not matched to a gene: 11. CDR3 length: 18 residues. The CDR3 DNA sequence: TGCAGTGCTTCACGCCCGGGACTAGCGGGGGGCTCCACAGATACGCAGTATTTT. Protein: CSASRPGLAGGSTDTQYF.

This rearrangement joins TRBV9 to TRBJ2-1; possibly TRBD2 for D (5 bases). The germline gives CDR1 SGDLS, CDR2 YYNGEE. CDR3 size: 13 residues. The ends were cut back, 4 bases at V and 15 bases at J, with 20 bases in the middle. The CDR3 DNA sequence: TGTGCCAGCAGCCCCAGGTCCTTGGGAGAACCGTTCTTC. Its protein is CASSPRSLGEPFF.

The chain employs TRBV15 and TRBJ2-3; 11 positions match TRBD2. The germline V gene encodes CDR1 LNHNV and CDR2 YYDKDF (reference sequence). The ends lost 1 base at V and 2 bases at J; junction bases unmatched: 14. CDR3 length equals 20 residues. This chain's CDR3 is CATSRGWTSGPTASTDTQYF. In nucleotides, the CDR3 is TGTGCCACCAGCAGAGGTTGGACTAGCGGGCCCACCGCTTCCACAGATACGCAGTATTTT.

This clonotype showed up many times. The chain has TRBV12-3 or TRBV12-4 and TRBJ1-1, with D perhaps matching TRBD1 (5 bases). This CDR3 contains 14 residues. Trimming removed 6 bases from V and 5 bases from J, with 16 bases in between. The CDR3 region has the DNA TGTGCCAGCAGCCGGGACGGGACGTGGACTGAAGCTTTCTTT. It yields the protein CASSRDGTWTEAFF.

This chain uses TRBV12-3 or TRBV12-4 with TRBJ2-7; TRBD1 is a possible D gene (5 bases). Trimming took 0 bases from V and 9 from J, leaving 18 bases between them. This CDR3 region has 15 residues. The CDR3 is CASSLAGVNQGGQYF. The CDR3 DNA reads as TGTGCCAGCAGTTTAGCAGGGGTCAACCAGGGTGGGCAGTACTTC.

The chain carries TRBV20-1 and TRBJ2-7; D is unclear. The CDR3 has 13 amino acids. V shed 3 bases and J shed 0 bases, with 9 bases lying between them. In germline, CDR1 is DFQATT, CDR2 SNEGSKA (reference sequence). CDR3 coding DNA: TGCAGTGCTAGGCCCTCAGGCTCCTACGAGCAGTACTTC. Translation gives CSARPSGSYEQYF.

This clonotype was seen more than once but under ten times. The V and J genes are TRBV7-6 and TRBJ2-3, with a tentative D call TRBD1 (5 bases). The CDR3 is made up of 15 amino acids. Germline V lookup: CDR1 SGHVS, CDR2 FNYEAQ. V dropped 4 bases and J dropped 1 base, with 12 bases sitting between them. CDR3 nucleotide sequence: TGTGCCAGCAGCTCCCCCGAACAGGGCACAGATACGCAGTATTTT. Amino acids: CASSSPEQGTDTQYF.

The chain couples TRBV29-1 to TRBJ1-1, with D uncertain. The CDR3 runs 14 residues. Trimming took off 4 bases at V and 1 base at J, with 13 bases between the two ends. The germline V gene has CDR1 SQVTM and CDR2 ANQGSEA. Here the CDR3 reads CSVGMGSKNTEAFF. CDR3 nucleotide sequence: TGCAGCGTTGGGATGGGAAGTAAGAACACTGAAGCTTTCTTT.

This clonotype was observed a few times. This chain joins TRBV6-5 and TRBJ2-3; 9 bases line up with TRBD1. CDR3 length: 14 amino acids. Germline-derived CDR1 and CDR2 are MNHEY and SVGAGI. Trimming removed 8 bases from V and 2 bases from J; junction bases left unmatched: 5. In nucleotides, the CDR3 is TGTGCCAGCGCGACAGGGGGGCCCACAGATACGCAGTATTTT. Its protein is CASATGGPTDTQYF.

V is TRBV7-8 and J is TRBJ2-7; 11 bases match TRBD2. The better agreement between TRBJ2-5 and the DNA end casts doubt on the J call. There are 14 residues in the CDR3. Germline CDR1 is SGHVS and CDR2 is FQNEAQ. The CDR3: CASTLWTSGETQYF. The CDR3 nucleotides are TGTGCCAGCACCTTGTGGACTAGCGGGGAGACCCAGTACTTC.

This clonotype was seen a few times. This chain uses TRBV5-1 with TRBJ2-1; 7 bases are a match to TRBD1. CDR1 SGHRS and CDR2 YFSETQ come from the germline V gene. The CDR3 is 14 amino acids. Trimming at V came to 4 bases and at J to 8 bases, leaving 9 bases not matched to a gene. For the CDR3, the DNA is TGCGCCAGCAGCCGGAACAGGGGACGGGATGAGCAGTTCTTC. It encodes CASSRNRGRDEQFF. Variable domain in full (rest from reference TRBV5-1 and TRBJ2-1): KAGVTQTPRYLIKTRGQQVTLSCSPISGHRSVSWYQQTPGQGLQFLFEYFSETQRNKGNFPGRFSGRQFSNSRSEMNVSTLELGDSALYLCASSRNRGRDEQFFGPGTRLTVL.

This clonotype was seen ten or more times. CDR3 region: CASSLVLAGEETQYF. CDR3 bases: TGCGCCAGCAGCTTGGTACTAGCGGGGGAAGAGACCCAGTACTTC. V and J are TRBV5-1 and TRBJ2-5; TRBD2 agrees at 11 bases. The CDR3 runs 15 residues. Trimming cost V 0 bases and J 3 bases; bases outside gene matches: 1. Germline CDR1 reads SGHRS; CDR2 reads YFSETQ.